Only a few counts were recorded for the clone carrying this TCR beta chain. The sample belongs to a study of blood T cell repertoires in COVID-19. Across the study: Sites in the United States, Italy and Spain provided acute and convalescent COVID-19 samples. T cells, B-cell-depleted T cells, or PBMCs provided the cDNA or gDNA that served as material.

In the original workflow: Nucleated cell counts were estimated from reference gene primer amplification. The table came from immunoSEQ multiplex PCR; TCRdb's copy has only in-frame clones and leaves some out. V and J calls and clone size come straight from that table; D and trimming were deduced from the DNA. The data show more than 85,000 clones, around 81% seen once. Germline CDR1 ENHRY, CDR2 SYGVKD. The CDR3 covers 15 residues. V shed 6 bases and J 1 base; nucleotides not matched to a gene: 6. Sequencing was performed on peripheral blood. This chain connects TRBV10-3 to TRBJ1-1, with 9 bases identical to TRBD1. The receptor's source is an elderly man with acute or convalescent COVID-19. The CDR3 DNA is TGTGCCATCAGACGGACAGGGGACGAGAACACTGAAGCTTTCTTT. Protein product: CAIRRTGDENTEAFF.